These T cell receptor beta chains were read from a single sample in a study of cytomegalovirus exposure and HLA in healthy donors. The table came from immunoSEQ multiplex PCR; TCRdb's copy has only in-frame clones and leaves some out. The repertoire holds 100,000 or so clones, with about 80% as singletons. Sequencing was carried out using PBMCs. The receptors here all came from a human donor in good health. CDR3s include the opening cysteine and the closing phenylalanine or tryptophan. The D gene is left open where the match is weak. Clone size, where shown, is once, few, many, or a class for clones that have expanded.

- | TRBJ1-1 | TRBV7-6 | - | CASSPTNTGLTEAFF | TGTGCCAGCAGCCCTACTAACACAGGGTTGACTGAAGCTTTCTTT
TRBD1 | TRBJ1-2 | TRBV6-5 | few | CASSYRGRGANYGYTF | TGTGCCAGCAGTTACAGGGGGCGCGGGGCTAACTATGGCTACACCTTC
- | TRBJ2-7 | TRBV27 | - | CASSLRPGKTYEQYF | TGTGCCAGCAGTTTAAGGCCCGGGAAGACCTACGAGCAGTACTTC
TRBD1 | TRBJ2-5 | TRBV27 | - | CASSLGISTGGAETQYF | TGTGCCAGCAGTTTAGGTATTTCGACAGGGGGCGCAGAGACCCAGTACTTC
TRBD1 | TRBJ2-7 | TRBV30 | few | CAWRTKRTGISYEQYF | TGTGCCTGGAGAACGAAACGGACAGGGATCTCCTACGAGCAGTACTTC
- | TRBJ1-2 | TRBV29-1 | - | CSVEDRNYGYTF | TGCAGCGTTGAAGACAGAAACTATGGCTACACCTTC
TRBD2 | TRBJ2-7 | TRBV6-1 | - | CASSEVARTSGRTYEQYF | TGTGCCAGCAGTGAAGTAGCAAGGACTAGCGGGAGAACCTACGAGCAGTACTTC
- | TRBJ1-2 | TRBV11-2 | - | CASTNRAYGYTF | TGTGCCAGCACAAACAGGGCCTATGGCTACACCTTC
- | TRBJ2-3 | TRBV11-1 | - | CASSSRLTDTQYF | TGTGCCAGCAGCTCGCGTCTCACAGATACGCAGTATTTT
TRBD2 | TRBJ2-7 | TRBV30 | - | CAWSVGSGSYEQYF | TGTGCCTGGAGTGTAGGTAGCGGGTCCTACGAGCAGTACTTC
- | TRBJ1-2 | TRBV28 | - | CASSLGNGYTF | TGTGCCAGCAGTTTGGGCAACGGCTACACCTTC
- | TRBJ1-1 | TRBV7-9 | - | CASSLPGFEAFF | TGTGCCAGCAGCTTACCGGGATTCGAAGCTTTCTTT
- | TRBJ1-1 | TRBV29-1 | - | CSVEETEDREAFF | TGCAGCGTTGAAGAGACGGAGGACCGAGAAGCTTTCTTT
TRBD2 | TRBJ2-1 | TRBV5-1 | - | CASSLDLAGGQFF | TGCGCCAGCAGCTTGGACCTAGCGGGAGGGCAGTTCTTC
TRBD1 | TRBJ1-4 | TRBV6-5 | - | CASSRDRGGEKLFF | TGTGCCAGCAGTCGGGACAGGGGCGGTGAAAAACTGTTTTTT
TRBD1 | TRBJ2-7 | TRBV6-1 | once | CASREPGQNSIGQYF | TGTGCCAGCAGGGAACCGGGACAGAACTCGATAGGGCAGTACTTC
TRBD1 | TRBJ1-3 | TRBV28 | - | CASSTPRQGSGNTIYF | TGTGCCAGCAGCACGCCCAGACAGGGTAGTGGAAACACCATATATTTT
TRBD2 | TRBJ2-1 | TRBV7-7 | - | CASSPSAGRAHEQFF | TGTGCCAGCAGCCCTTCGGCGGGGAGGGCCCATGAGCAGTTCTTC
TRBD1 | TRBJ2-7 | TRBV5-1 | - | CASSGLDRGATLLDEQYF | TGCGCCAGCAGCGGTCTCGACAGGGGTGCTACCCTCCTCGACGAGCAGTACTTC
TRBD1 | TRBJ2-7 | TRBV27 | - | CASSPSRGPYEQYF | TGTGCCAGCAGTCCCTCAAGGGGGCCCTACGAGCAGTACTTC
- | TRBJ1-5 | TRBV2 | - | CASSERQVGNQPQHF | TGTGCCAGCAGTGAACGGCAGGTAGGCAATCAGCCCCAGCATTTT
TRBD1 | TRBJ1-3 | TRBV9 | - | CASSLPTGEDGNTIYF | TGTGCCAGCAGCTTACCGACAGGGGAGGATGGAAACACCATATATTTT
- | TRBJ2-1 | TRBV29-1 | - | CSVNPGTRNNEQFF | TGCAGCGTTAATCCGGGAACCAGAAACAATGAGCAGTTCTTC
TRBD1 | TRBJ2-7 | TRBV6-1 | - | CASEGGRSWQYF | TGTGCCAGCGAAGGGGGCAGGTCTTGGCAGTACTTC
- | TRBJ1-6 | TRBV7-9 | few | CASSLSGQFHSPLHF | TGTGCCAGCAGCCTTTCAGGACAGTTCCATTCACCCCTCCACTTT
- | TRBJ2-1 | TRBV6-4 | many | CASSERLDYNEQFF | TGTGCCAGCAGTGAGAGGCTAGACTACAATGAGCAGTTCTTC
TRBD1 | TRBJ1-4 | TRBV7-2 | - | CASSRDRGTNEKLFF | TGTGCCAGCAGCAGGGACAGGGGAACTAATGAAAAACTGTTTTTT
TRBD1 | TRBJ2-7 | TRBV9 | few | CASSSPGTDEQYF | TGTGCCAGCAGCTCCCCGGGGACAGACGAGCAGTACTTC
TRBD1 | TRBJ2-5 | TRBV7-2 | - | CASSPDRGQETQYF | TGTGCCAGCAGCCCGGACAGGGGCCAAGAGACCCAGTACTTC
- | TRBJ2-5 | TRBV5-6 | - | CASSSSLDSLQETQYF | TGTGCCAGCAGCTCATCCCTCGACAGCTTACAAGAGACCCAGTACTTC
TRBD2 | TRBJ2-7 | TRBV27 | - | CASSFGGAREQYF | TGTGCCAGCAGTTTCGGGGGGGCGCGTGAGCAGTACTTC
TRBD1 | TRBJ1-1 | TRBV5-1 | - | CASSPDRAVNTEAFF | TGCGCCAGCAGCCCGGACAGGGCGGTGAACACTGAAGCTTTCTTT
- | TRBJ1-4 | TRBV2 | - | CASTGLSEKLFF | TGTGCCAGTACAGGGTTAAGCGAAAAACTGTTTTTT
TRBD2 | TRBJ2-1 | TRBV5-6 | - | CASSQRTKRESDEQFF | TGTGCCAGCAGCCAACGGACTAAGCGGGAGAGCGATGAGCAGTTCTTC
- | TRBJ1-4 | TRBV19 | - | CASRPGTTTAPTNEKLFF | TGTGCCAGTAGGCCCGGGACAACCACGGCACCAACTAATGAAAAACTGTTTTTT
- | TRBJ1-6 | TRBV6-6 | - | CASSYEPWSPLHF | TGTGCCAGCAGTTACGAGCCGTGGTCACCCCTCCACTTT
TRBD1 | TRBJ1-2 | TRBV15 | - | CATSRGGQGYGYTF | TGTGCCACCAGCAGAGGGGGACAGGGTTATGGCTACACCTTC
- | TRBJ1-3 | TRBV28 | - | CASTPHRGSGNTIYF | TGTGCCAGCACCCCTCATAGGGGCTCTGGAAACACCATATATTTT
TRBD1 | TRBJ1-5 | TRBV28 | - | CASSLMGTGAHREHF | TGTGCCAGCAGTTTGATGGGGACAGGGGCCCACCGAGAGCATTTT
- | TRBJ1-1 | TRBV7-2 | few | CASSLAQRRRGNTEAFF | TGTGCCAGCAGCTTAGCGCAGCGGAGGAGGGGTAATACTGAAGCTTTCTTT
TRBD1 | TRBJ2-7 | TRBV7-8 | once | CASSSPGTGASLSFEQYF | TGTGCCAGCAGCTCACCCGGGACAGGGGCCTCCCTTTCTTTCGAGCAGTACTTC
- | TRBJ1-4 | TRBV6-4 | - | CASSVGQGEKLFF | TGTGCCAGCAGTGTTGGGCAGGGTGAAAAACTGTTTTTT
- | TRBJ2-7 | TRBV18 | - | CASSPGTNYEQYF | TGTGCCAGCTCTCCCGGGACAAACTACGAGCAGTACTTC
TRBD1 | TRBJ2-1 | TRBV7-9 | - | CASSDRDRPYNEQFF | TGTGCCAGCAGCGACCGGGACAGGCCCTACAATGAGCAGTTCTTC
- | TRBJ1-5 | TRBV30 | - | CAWSAGNQPQHF | TGTGCCTGGAGTGCGGGGAATCAGCCCCAGCATTTT
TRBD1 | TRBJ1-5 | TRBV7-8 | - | CASSPTGADNQPQHF | TGTGCCAGCAGCCCGACAGGGGCGGACAATCAGCCCCAGCATTTT
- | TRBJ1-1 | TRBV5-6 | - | CASSLTRVTVTEAFF | TGTGCCAGCAGCCTAACCAGGGTGACGGTGACTGAAGCTTTCTTT
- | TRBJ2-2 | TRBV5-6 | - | CASSPGLPGGAGELFF | TGTGCCAGCAGCCCCGGCCTACCCGGAGGGGCCGGGGAGCTGTTTTTT
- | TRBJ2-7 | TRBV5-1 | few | CASSVLANSYEQYF | TGCGCCAGCAGCGTACTAGCTAACTCCTACGAGCAGTACTTC
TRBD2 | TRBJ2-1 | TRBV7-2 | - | CASRGGSMGNNEQFF | TGTGCCAGCAGGGGCGGGAGCATGGGGAACAATGAGCAGTTCTTC